The present TCR beta chain was sequenced within a study of blood T cell repertoires in COVID-19. At the level of the study: PBMCs, B-cell-depleted T cells, or T cells provided the cDNA or gDNA that made up the material.

Generated by immunoSEQ multiplex PCR, the TCRdb table keeps only in-frame clones and is missing some. The table has approximately 300,000 clones, more than 70% seen once. Trimming at V came to 4 bases and at J to 7 bases, leaving 8 bases not matched to a gene. There are 14 residues in the CDR3. Per the germline V gene, CDR1 is SGHNT and CDR2 is YYREEE (reference sequence). The chain combines TRBV5-4 with TRBJ2-1; 7 bases are a match to TRBD2. This receptor was identified in a woman aged 25-40 years who had recovered from COVID-19. Sequencing was performed on PBMCs or T cells enriched from blood (not recorded which). Here the CDR3 reads CASSRSGTINEQFF. The CDR3 DNA reads as TGTGCCAGCAGCAGATCCGGGACTATAAATGAGCAGTTCTTC. Combining the CDR3 with reference TRBV5-4 and TRBJ2-1 gives the whole variable domain ETGVTQSPTHLIKTRGQQVTLRCSSQSGHNTVSWYQQALGQGPQFIFQYYREEENGRGNFPPRFSGLQFPNYSSELNVNALELDDSALYLCASSRSGTINEQFFGPGTRLTVL.